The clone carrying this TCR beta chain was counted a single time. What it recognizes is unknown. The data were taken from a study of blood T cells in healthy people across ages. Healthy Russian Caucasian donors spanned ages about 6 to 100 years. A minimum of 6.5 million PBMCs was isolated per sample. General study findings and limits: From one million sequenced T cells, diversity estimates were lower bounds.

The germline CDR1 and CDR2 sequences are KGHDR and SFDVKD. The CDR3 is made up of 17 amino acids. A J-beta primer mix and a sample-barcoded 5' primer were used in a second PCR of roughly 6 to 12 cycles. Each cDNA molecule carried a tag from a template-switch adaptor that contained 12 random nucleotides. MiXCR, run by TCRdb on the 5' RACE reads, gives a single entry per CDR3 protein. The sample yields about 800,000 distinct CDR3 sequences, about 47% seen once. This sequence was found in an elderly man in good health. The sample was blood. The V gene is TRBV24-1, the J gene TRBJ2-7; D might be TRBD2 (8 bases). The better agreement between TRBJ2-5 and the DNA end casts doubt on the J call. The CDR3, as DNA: TGTGCCACCAGTGATTTTACCTCGGGAGGGGGCGGGGAGACCCAGTACTTC. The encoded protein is CATSDFTSGGGGETQYF.